The 30 T cell receptor beta chains given below trace back to one sample, sequenced in a study of cytomegalovirus exposure and HLA in healthy donors. The primer mix had 60 Vbeta and 13 Jbeta primers. The assay was immunoSEQ multiplex PCR, and TCRdb's table has in-frame clones only and misses some. Altogether around 130,000 clones are present, about 69% being singletons, with the ten largest covering about 3.4%. The sample taken for sequencing was PBMCs. The receptors derive from a man aged 25-45 years in good health and CMV-seronegative.

The V and J genes are TRBV2 and TRBJ2-3, with TRBD2 matching over 10 bases. V shed 4 bases and J 6 bases; nucleotides not matched to a gene: 7. Germline V gene lookup returns CDR1 SNHLY and CDR2 FYNNEI. The CDR3 consists of 15 residues. In nucleotides, the CDR3 is TGTGCCAGCAGTGCGGGGCTAGCGGGAGCCGATACGCAGTATTTT. Translated, it gives CASSAGLAGADTQYF.

The chain carries TRBV5-1 and TRBJ2-2; 10 bases are shared with TRBD1. Germline-derived CDR1 and CDR2 are SGHRS and YFSETQ. CDR3 length equals 16 residues. J lost 5 bases, V lost 3 bases, and 7 bases had no gene match. The CDR3 bases are TGCGCCAGCAGCTCGACAGGGGGCGCATATACCGGGGAGCTGTTTTTT. Protein sequence: CASSSTGGAYTGELFF. Variable domain in full (rest from reference TRBV5-1 and TRBJ2-2): KAGVTQTPRYLIKTRGQQVTLSCSPISGHRSVSWYQQTPGQGLQFLFEYFSETQRNKGNFPGRFSGRQFSNSRSEMNVSTLELGDSALYLCASSSTGGAYTGELFFGEGSRLTVL.

The chain links TRBV10-3 to TRBJ1-3; 7 bases match TRBD1. CDR1 is ENHRY, CDR2 SYGVKD, per germline. The CDR3 loop spans 13 amino acids. The J segment lost 3 bases and the V segment lost 9 bases, leaving 5 bases of the junction unmatched. Here the CDR3 DNA reads TGTGCCATAGGACAGGAGTTTGGAAACACCATATATTTT. Protein sequence: CAIGQEFGNTIYF.

The genes are TRBV5-1 and TRBJ2-5; TRBD2 aligns across 12 bases. The germline V gene has CDR1 SGHRS and CDR2 YFSETQ. This CDR3 region has 16 residues. The V gene end was trimmed by 4 bases and the J gene end by 4 bases; junction bases not matched to a gene: 8. The DNA for the CDR3 is TGCGCCAGCAGCCCCGGGACTAGCGGGCAAACAGAGACCCAGTACTTC. Translating gives CASSPGTSGQTETQYF.

As DNA, the CDR3 is TGCGCCAGCAGCTTTACAGGGATTGCAACTAATGAAAAACTGTTTTTT. Residues: CASSFTGIATNEKLFF. The rearrangement uses TRBV5-1 and TRBJ1-4, with TRBD1 as a possible D gene (6 bases). This CDR3 is 16 amino acids long. With 2 bases removed from V and 0 bases from J, the gap between germline ends came to 11 bases. Germline V CDR1 and CDR2: SGHRS, YFSETQ.

The CDR3 DNA reads as TGCAGCGTTGTAGTCTCGGGACAGGGATTGGGCATGGAGCCCCAGCATTTT. It encodes CSVVVSGQGLGMEPQHF. V is TRBV29-1 and J is TRBJ1-5; TRBD1 matches 9 bases. This CDR3 comprises 17 residues. Per germline, CDR1 SQVTM and CDR2 ANQGSEA. With 4 bases clipped from V and 8 bases from J, the junction kept 18 bases outside the gene matches.

This clone occurred a few times. V usage is TRBV4-3 and J usage is TRBJ2-7; TRBD2 aligns across 13 bases. The CDR3 totals 15 residues. The germline gives CDR1 LGHNA, CDR2 YSLEER. V was pared by 4 bases and J by 6 bases, with 6 bases of the junction left unmatched. In DNA, the CDR3 is TGCGCCAGCAGCCGCACTAGCGGGAGGGTTGGCGAGCAGTACTTC. This gives the protein CASSRTSGRVGEQYF.

The chain couples TRBV7-2 to TRBJ1-5; D ambiguous. The CDR3 loop spans 14 amino acids. Per germline, CDR1 SGHTA and CDR2 FQGNSA. Trimming removed 5 bases from V and 9 bases from J, with 17 bases in between. The DNA for the CDR3 is TGTGCCAGCAGCCCAGGTAGGGAGGTTGGGCCCCAGCATTTT. Translating it yields CASSPGREVGPQHF.

The rearrangement uses TRBV7-2 and TRBJ2-2; D is perhaps TRBD2 (6 bases). With 4 bases removed from V and 1 base from J, the gap between germline ends came to 13 bases. The CDR3 contains 16 residues. The germline gives CDR1 SGHTA, CDR2 FQGNSA. The DNA of the CDR3 is TGTGCCAGCAGCTGGAGGGCTACAGGGAACACCGGGGAGCTGTTTTTT. This encodes CASSWRATGNTGELFF.

CDR3 sequence reads: CASSPRVEQFF. In DNA form, the CDR3 reads TGTGCCAGCTCACCACGCGTAGAGCAGTTCTTC. The chain is built from TRBV18 and TRBJ2-1, with no clear D. This CDR3 is built from 11 residues. Trimming pared 1 base from V and 10 bases from J, leaving 5 bases between. Germline V gene sequence: CDR1 KGHSH, CDR2 LQKENI.

The rearrangement joins TRBV7-9 to TRBJ2-7; 11 positions match TRBD2. The CDR3 covers 15 residues. Germline V gene sequence: CDR1 SEHNR, CDR2 FQNEAQ (reference sequence). The V and J ends lost 5 bases and 2 bases, in that order; junction bases with no gene match: 5. CDR3 sequence (DNA): TGTGCCAGCAGCCCTGGGACTAGCGGCCCCTACGAGCAGTACTTC. It specifies CASSPGTSGPYEQYF.

The V gene is TRBV13, the J gene TRBJ2-2; 7 nucleotides agree with TRBD1. The germline gives CDR1 PRHDT, CDR2 FYEKMQ (reference sequence). The CDR3 has 15 amino acids. Losses at the gene ends were 5 bases for V and 4 bases for J; bases not matched to a gene: 7. The chain's CDR3 is CASSPHTGVTGELFF. The DNA for the CDR3 is TGTGCCAGCAGCCCCCACACAGGGGTCACCGGGGAGCTGTTTTTT.

This clone was counted only a few times. Other nucleotide sequences from this sample produce the same CDR3. The gene calls are TRBV18 and TRBJ2-5, with TRBD2 identical over 7 bases. CDR1 and CDR2 (germline): KGHSH, LQKENI. V lost 3 bases and J lost 3; bases outside the gene matches: 1. This CDR3 spans 13 amino acids. The CDR3 coding sequence is TGTGCCAGCTCACCGGGGGGGGAAGAGACCCAGTACTTC. Protein sequence: CASSPGGEETQYF.

A few counts support this clone. The J gene is TRBJ1-3, the V gene TRBV9; TRBD1 might be the D (5 bases). Trimming pared 0 bases from V and 4 bases from J, leaving 17 bases between. The CDR3 runs to 17 residues. Per the germline V gene, CDR1 is SGDLS and CDR2 is YYNGEE. In nucleotides, the CDR3 is TGTGCCAGCAGCGTAGCATTAGGGGTCGGGTCCGGAAACACCATATATTTT. Protein product: CASSVALGVGSGNTIYF.

The chain has TRBV25-1 and TRBJ2-5; no firm D call. The J call could be wrong; TRBJ2-7 is a better fit for the DNA end. Germline assignment: CDR1 MGHDK and CDR2 SYGVNS. The CDR3 totals 11 residues. The CDR3 region has the DNA TGTGCCAGCAGTGAAGTATACGAGCAGTACTTC. Residues: CASSEVYEQYF.

This chain uses TRBV11-1 with TRBJ1-6, with D perhaps TRBD1 (5 bases). With 5 bases removed from V and 5 bases from J, the gap between germline ends came to 10 bases. This CDR3 comprises 14 residues. Germline assignment: CDR1 SGHAT and CDR2 FQDESV (reference sequence). CDR3 bases: TGTGCCAGCAGCCGAAAGGGGAATAATTCACCCCTCCACTTT. Protein: CASSRKGNNSPLHF.

This rearrangement joins TRBV7-6 to TRBJ2-1; D perhaps matches TRBD1 (8 bases). V lost 5 bases and J lost 6, with 17 bases in between. Germline V gene sequence: CDR1 SGHVS, CDR2 FNYEAQ. The CDR3 totals 15 residues. The CDR3 reads CASSPGQGGFNEQFF. The CDR3 bases are TGTGCCAGCAGCCCCGGACAGGGAGGGTTCAATGAGCAGTTCTTC.

This chain uses TRBV2 with TRBJ1-6; D might be TRBD1 (6 bases). The germline V and J ends were trimmed by 5 bases and 7 bases, with 15 bases remaining between them. Germline CDR1 and CDR2: SNHLY and FYNNEI. The CDR3 has 15 residues. For the CDR3, the DNA is TGTGCCAGCAGTCTTACCATTGGACAGAATTCACCCCTCCACTTT. Its translation: CASSLTIGQNSPLHF.

V is TRBV28 and J is TRBJ2-1; TRBD2 matches at 7 bases. The CDR3 extends over 16 amino acids. The V and J ends lost 8 bases and 2 bases, in that order; junction bases with no gene match: 12. Looked up from germline, CDR1 is MDHEN and CDR2 is SYDVKM. In nucleotides, the CDR3 is TGTGCCAGCTGGAACGCGGGAGACAACCCCTACAATGAGCAGTTCTTC. It specifies CASWNAGDNPYNEQFF.

The J gene is TRBJ1-2, the V gene TRBV5-1; 7 positions match TRBD1. The CDR3 has 17 amino acids. With V trimmed by 0 bases and J by 6 bases, 14 bases remained unmatched. The germline CDR1 and CDR2 sequences are SGHRS and YFSETQ. The CDR3 loop reads CASSLAAGTVFTHGYTF. Written as DNA, the CDR3 is TGCGCCAGCAGCTTGGCCGCCGGGACAGTGTTTACCCATGGCTACACCTTC.

The CDR3 DNA is TGCGCCAGCAGCCAAGCCCGGGACAGGGGGCACGATGGCTACACCTTC. It is translated as CASSQARDRGHDGYTF. The chain has TRBV4-3 and TRBJ1-2, with 12 positions matching TRBD1. The V gene end was trimmed by 1 base and the J gene end by 6 bases; junction bases not matched to a gene: 6. The CDR3 has 16 amino acids. The germline gives CDR1 LGHNA, CDR2 YSLEER.

The rearrangement links TRBV5-4 to TRBJ2-7, with TRBD1 identical over 8 bases. The ends lost 7 bases at V and 5 bases at J; junction bases unmatched: 8. The CDR3 runs to 13 residues. Germline assignment: CDR1 SGHNT and CDR2 YYREEE (reference sequence). The CDR3 DNA reads TGTGCCAGCCACGGACAGGGACGGCACGAGCAGTACTTC. It specifies CASHGQGRHEQYF.

The V call is TRBV7-9, the J call TRBJ2-7; TRBD1 matches at 8 bases. The ends lost 5 bases at V and 7 bases at J; junction bases unmatched: 7. CDR1 is SEHNR, CDR2 FQNEAQ, per germline (reference sequence). The length of the CDR3 is 13 residues. The CDR3 here is CASSENRGSEQYF. CDR3 DNA: TGTGCCAGCAGCGAAAACAGGGGGAGTGAGCAGTACTTC.

This chain uses TRBV28 with TRBJ1-6, with D tentatively TRBD1 (5 bases). Germline CDR1 is MDHEN and CDR2 is SYDVKM. Between the trimmed V and J ends, which lost 5 bases and 8 bases, there was a span of 22 bases. This CDR3 contains 17 residues. CDR3 sequence reads: CASSPPPWQGQDSPLHF. For the CDR3, the DNA is TGTGCCAGCAGTCCGCCCCCCTGGCAGGGTCAAGATTCACCCCTCCACTTT.

On this clone itself: Since the CDR3 does not end with the conserved phenylalanine or tryptophan, this likely comes from a read error. The V gene is TRBV27, the J gene TRBJ1-1, with TRBD1 identical over 7 bases. CDR1 and CDR2 (germline): MNHEY, SMNVEV (reference sequence). The ends lost 8 bases at V and 4 bases at J; junction bases unmatched: 4. This CDR3 comprises 12 residues. CDR3 protein: CASARQGTEAFV. The CDR3 DNA reads TGTGCCAGCGCCCGACAGGGCACTGAAGCTTTCGTT.

The gene calls are TRBV9 and TRBJ2-1; TRBD2 matches at 12 bases. CDR1 is SGDLS, CDR2 YYNGEE, per germline. The length of the CDR3 is 16 residues. Trimming removed 0 bases from V and 7 bases from J; junction bases left unmatched: 5. The CDR3 loop is CASSVGLAGVGNEQFF. CDR3 sequence (DNA): TGTGCCAGCAGCGTAGGACTAGCGGGAGTGGGGAATGAGCAGTTCTTC.

The chain links TRBV4-1 to TRBJ2-3, with 8 bases matching TRBD2. The ends lost 3 bases at V and 4 bases at J; junction bases unmatched: 12. Looked up from germline, CDR1 is MGHRA and CDR2 is YSYEKL. CDR3 size: 17 residues. The DNA for the CDR3 is TGCGCCAGCAGCCAGGGGGACTACCGGGGGGGAGCAGATACGCAGTATTTT. Protein sequence: CASSQGDYRGGADTQYF.

The CDR3 sequence is CASTPTSGVSGANVLTF. The CDR3 nucleotides are TGTGCCAGCACTCCAACTAGCGGGGTCTCTGGGGCCAACGTCCTGACTTTC. V gene TRBV28 combines with J gene TRBJ2-6; 10 bases are shared with TRBD2. Germline V gene lookup returns CDR1 MDHEN and CDR2 SYDVKM. V dropped 7 bases and J dropped 0; count of bases not matched to a gene: 6. The CDR3 is 17 amino acids.

The chain is built from TRBV18 and TRBJ2-7, with D maybe TRBD2 (6 bases). The CDR3 totals 14 residues. V lost 4 bases to trimming and J lost 3 bases, with 13 bases between them. Germline loops: CDR1 KGHSH, CDR2 LQKENI. CDR3 in DNA: TGTGCCAGCTCACTCGGGGGAAATAACTACGAGCAGTACTTC. It encodes CASSLGGNNYEQYF.

This chain joins TRBV28 and TRBJ2-1; 13 bases align to TRBD2. The CDR3 is made up of 18 amino acids. The junction had 10 bases not matched to a gene; V was cut back by 8 bases and J by 0 bases. CDR1 is MDHEN and CDR2 is SYDVKM in the germline V gene. Written as DNA, the CDR3 is TGTGCCAGCGGGACTAGCGGGGCACGTAAAAGCTCCTACAATGAGCAGTTCTTC. Translated: CASGTSGARKSSYNEQFF. Complete variable domain (other parts from reference TRBV28 and TRBJ2-1): DVKVTQSSRYLVKRTGEKVFLECVQDMDHENMFWYRQDPGLGLRLIYFSYDVKMKEKGDIPEGYSVSREKKERFSLILESASTNQTSMYLCASGTSGARKSSYNEQFFGPGTRLTVL.